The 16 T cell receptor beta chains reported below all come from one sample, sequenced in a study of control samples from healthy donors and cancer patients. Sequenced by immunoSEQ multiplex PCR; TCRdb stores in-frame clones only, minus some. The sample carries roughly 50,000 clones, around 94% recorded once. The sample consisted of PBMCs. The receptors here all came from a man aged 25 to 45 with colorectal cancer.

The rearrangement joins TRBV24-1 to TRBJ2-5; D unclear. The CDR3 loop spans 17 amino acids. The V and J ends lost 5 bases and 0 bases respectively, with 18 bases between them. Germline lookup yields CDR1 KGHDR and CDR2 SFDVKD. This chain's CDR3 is CATSAHTGRPYQETQYF. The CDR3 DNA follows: TGTGCCACCAGTGCCCACACCGGACGGCCGTACCAAGAGACCCAGTACTTC.

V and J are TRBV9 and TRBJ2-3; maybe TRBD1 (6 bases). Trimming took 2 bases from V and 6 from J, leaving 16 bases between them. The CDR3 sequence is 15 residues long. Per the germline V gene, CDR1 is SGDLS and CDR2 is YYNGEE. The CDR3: CASSVLPQGGDTQYF. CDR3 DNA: TGTGCCAGCAGCGTCCTTCCACAGGGCGGGGATACGCAGTATTTT.

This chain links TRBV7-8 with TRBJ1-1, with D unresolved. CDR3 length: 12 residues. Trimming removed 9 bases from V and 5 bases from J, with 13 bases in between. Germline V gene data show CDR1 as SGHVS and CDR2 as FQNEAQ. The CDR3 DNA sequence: TGTGCCAGGGGATTACGGAGAACTGAAGCTTTCTTT. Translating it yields CARGLRRTEAFF.

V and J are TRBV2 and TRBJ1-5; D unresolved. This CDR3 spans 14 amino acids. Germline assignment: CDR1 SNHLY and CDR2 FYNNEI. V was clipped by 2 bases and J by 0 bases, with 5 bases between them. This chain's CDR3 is CASSEIYSNQPQHF. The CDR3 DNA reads TGTGCCAGCAGTGAAATTTATAGCAATCAGCCCCAGCATTTT.

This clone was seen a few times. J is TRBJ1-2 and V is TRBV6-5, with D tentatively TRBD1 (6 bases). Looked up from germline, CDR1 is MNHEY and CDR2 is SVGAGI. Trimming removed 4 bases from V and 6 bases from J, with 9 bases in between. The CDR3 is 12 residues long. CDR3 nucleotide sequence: TGTGCCAGCAGTTCGAACAGGGATGGCTACACCTTC. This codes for CASSSNRDGYTF.

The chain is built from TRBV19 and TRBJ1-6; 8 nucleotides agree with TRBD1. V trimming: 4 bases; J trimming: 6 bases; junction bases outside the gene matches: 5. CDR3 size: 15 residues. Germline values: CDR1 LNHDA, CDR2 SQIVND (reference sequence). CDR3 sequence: CASSNQGAGNSPLHF. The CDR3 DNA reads TGTGCCAGTAGTAACCAGGGGGCTGGTAATTCACCCCTCCACTTT.

The CDR3 coding sequence is TGTGCCAGCAGCTTGGAAGCGGGGGGGGCCAATGAGCAGTTCTTC. Protein product: CASSLEAGGANEQFF. This chain uses TRBV5-4 with TRBJ2-1; 10 positions agree with TRBD2. The CDR3 spans 15 residues. The V and J ends lost 0 bases and 6 bases, in that order; junction bases with no gene match: 3. Germline V gene lookup returns CDR1 SGHNT and CDR2 YYREEE (reference sequence).

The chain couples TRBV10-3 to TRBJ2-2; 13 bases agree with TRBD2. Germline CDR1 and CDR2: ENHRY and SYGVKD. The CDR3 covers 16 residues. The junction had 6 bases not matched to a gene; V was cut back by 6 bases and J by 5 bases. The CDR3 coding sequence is TGTGCCATCAGGGGGACTAGCGGGGATACGACCGGGGAGCTGTTTTTT. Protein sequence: CAIRGTSGDTTGELFF.

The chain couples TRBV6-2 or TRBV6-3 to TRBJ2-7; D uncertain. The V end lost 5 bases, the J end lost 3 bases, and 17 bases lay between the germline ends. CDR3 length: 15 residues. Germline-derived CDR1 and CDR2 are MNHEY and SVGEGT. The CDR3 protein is CASSTPSQINYEQYF. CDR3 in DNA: TGTGCCAGCAGTACGCCGAGCCAGATCAACTACGAGCAGTACTTC.

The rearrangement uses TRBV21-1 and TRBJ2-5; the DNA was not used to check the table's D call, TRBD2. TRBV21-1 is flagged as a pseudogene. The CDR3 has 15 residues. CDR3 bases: TGTGCCAGCAAAGGCCGGGCGGGATACCAAGAGACCCAGTACTTC. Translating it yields CASKGRAGYQETQYF.

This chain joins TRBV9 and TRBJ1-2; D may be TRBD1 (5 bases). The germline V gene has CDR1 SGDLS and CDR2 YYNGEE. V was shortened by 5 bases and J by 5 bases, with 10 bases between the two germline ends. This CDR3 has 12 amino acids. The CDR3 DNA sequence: TGTGCCAGCAGAAACGGGGGGTATGGCTACACCTTC. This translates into CASRNGGYGYTF. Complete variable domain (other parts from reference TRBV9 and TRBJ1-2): DSGVTQTPKHLITATGQRVTLRCSPRSGDLSVYWYQQSLDQGLQFLIQYYNGEERAKGNILERFSAQQFPDLHSELNLSSLELGDSALYFCASRNGGYGYTFGSGTRLTVV.

The CDR3 DNA reads as TGTGCCAGCAGTTCCAGGTCGGGAGGCACTGAAGCTTTCTTT. As protein: CASSSRSGGTEAFF. The chain has TRBV28 and TRBJ1-1; D not resolved. Trimming took off 4 bases at V and 4 bases at J, with 13 bases between the two ends. There are 14 residues in the CDR3. CDR1 and CDR2 from the germline V gene are MDHEN and SYDVKM.

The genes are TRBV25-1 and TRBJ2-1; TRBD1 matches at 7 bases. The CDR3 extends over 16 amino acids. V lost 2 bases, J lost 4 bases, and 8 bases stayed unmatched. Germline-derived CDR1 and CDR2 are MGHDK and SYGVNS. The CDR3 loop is CASSERRTGDYNEQFF. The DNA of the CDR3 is TGTGCCAGCAGTGAAAGAAGGACAGGCGATTACAATGAGCAGTTCTTC.

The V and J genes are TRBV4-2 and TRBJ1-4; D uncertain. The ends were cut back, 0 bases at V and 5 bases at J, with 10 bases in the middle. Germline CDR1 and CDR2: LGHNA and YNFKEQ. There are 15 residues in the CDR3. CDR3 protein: CASSQEVERNEKLFF. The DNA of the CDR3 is TGTGCCAGCAGCCAAGAGGTAGAGAGAAATGAAAAACTGTTTTTT.

The CDR3 nucleotides read TGCGCCAGCAGCTTGTCGGGTAGCGGCAATGAGCAGTTCTTC. It codes for CASSLSGSGNEQFF. The gene calls are TRBV5-1 and TRBJ2-1; the D gene is possibly TRBD2 (6 bases). The CDR3 sequence is 14 residues long. With 1 base removed from V and 6 bases from J, the gap between germline ends came to 11 bases. Germline CDR1 reads SGHRS; CDR2 reads YFSETQ.

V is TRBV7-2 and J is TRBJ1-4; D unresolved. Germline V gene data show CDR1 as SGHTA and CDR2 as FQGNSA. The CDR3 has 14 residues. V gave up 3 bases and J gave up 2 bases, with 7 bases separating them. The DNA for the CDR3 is TGTGCCAGCAGCTTGGTTCCGACTAATGAAAAACTGTTTTTT. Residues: CASSLVPTNEKLFF.